The 19 T cell receptor beta chains below were found in one sample sequenced in a study of blood T cell repertoires in COVID-19. The protocol was immunoSEQ multiplex PCR, while the TCRdb copy is restricted to in-frame clones and leaves out a portion. The sample lists 170,000 or so clones; about 86% were seen once. The sequenced material came from peripheral blood. The receptors were sampled from a man aged 50 or older with active or convalescent COVID-19.

This clone has just a few counts. V gene TRBV18 combines with J gene TRBJ1-3, with 7 positions matching TRBD1. The CDR3 runs to 14 residues. From germline, CDR1 is KGHSH and CDR2 LQKENI. J gave up 2 bases and V 3 bases, and 1 base lay outside the gene matches. CDR3 loop: CASSPGQPGNTIYF. The CDR3 nucleotides are TGTGCCAGCTCACCGGGACAGCCTGGAAACACCATATATTTT.

The chain links TRBV5-4 to TRBJ1-1; 9 bases match TRBD1. CDR1 is SGHNT and CDR2 is YYREEE in the germline V gene (reference sequence). The ends lost 4 bases at V and 0 bases at J; junction bases unmatched: 10. This CDR3 is 17 amino acids long. CDR3 nucleotide sequence: TGTGCCAGCAGCCCCGGACAGGGGCGTATTATGAACACTGAAGCTTTCTTT. Protein product: CASSPGQGRIMNTEAFF.

Written as DNA, the CDR3 is TGTGCCAGCAGCGAAGATTGGGAGGCGGGGCAGTACTTC. Its translation: CASSEDWEAGQYF. The chain employs TRBV25-1 and TRBJ2-7; TRBD2 is a possible D gene (6 bases). Germline values: CDR1 MGHDK, CDR2 SYGVNS. There are 13 residues in the CDR3. V was shortened by 6 bases and J by 9 bases, with 18 bases between the two germline ends.

This sequence joins TRBV5-1 and TRBJ1-2; 8 bases agree with TRBD1. CDR1 and CDR2 from the germline V gene are SGHRS and YFSETQ. V trimming: 4 bases; J trimming: 4 bases; junction bases outside the gene matches: 9. The CDR3 consists of 15 residues. The chain's CDR3 is CASSNSGQGTYGYTF. The CDR3 bases are TGCGCCAGCAGCAACTCAGGACAGGGAACCTATGGCTACACCTTC.

In its sample, this clone was seen once. Within the sample, other DNA sequences also encode this same CDR3. CDR3 nucleotides: TGTGCCAGCAGCGTAACCGGGACAGGGGCCACCTACGAGCAGTACTTC. Amino acid sequence: CASSVTGTGATYEQYF. The V and J genes are TRBV9 and TRBJ2-7, with TRBD1 identical over 10 bases. This CDR3 has 16 amino acids. J was trimmed by 2 bases and V by 1 base; bases with no gene match: 6. CDR1 is SGDLS and CDR2 is YYNGEE in the germline V gene.

V usage is TRBV9 and J usage is TRBJ1-5; no firm D call. In germline, CDR1 is SGDLS, CDR2 YYNGEE. V was shortened by 3 bases and J by 5 bases, with 9 bases between the two germline ends. This CDR3 spans 13 amino acids. The CDR3 spells CASSGGVDQPQHF. CDR3 sequence (DNA): TGTGCCAGCAGCGGGGGAGTAGATCAGCCCCAGCATTTT.

This clone turned up a few times. The rearrangement uses TRBV5-1 and TRBJ1-5; a possible D gene is TRBD1 (5 bases). Trimming removed 1 base from V and 1 base from J, with 9 bases in between. The CDR3 sequence is 15 residues long. Germline-derived CDR1 and CDR2 are SGHRS and YFSETQ. CDR3 sequence (DNA): TGCGCCAGCAGCTTGAATACAGGAAGCAATCAGCCCCAGCATTTT. It specifies CASSLNTGSNQPQHF.

The chain uses TRBV18 and TRBJ1-2; 8 bases match TRBD1. Trimming at V came to 4 bases and at J to 8 bases, leaving 12 bases not matched to a gene. The CDR3 sequence is 15 residues long. CDR1 is KGHSH, CDR2 LQKENI, per germline. Here the CDR3 DNA reads TGTGCCAGCTCACGCCCCGGTTCCAGGGGGCAAGGCTACACCTTC. Its translation is CASSRPGSRGQGYTF.

The chain uses TRBV7-2 and TRBJ2-2, with 14 bases lining up with TRBD2. CDR1 SGHTA and CDR2 FQGNSA come from the germline V gene. The V segment lost 5 bases and the J segment 4 bases; nucleotides outside the gene matches: 6. The CDR3 extends over 17 amino acids. CDR3 sequence (DNA): TGTGCCAGCAGCCCGAGGACTAGCGGGGGGACCACCGGGGAGCTGTTTTTT. Protein sequence: CASSPRTSGGTTGELFF.

The chain links TRBV12-3 or TRBV12-4 to TRBJ2-7; the match to TRBD1 covers 8 bases. This CDR3 region has 13 residues. Germline trimming cut 5 bases from V and 3 bases from J; bases unmatched to any gene: 3. The CDR3 region is CASSHGQGYEQYF. The CDR3 bases are TGTGCCAGCAGTCACGGACAGGGCTACGAGCAGTACTTC.

V usage is TRBV11-3 and J usage is TRBJ2-7; the match to TRBD1 covers 10 bases. CDR1 and CDR2 (germline): SGHNT, YENEEA. With V trimmed by 0 bases and J by 3 bases, 2 bases remained unmatched. The CDR3 length is 15 residues. The CDR3, as DNA: TGTGCCAGCAGCTTAGATGGGACAGGGGTCTACGAGCAGTACTTC. Translated, it gives CASSLDGTGVYEQYF.

J is TRBJ1-1 and V is TRBV18; possible D gene TRBD1, 5 bases. The CDR3 contains 13 residues. CDR1 is KGHSH and CDR2 is LQKENI in the germline V gene. Trimming pared 4 bases from V and 3 bases from J, leaving 9 bases between. Here the CDR3 reads CASSQDSYTEAFF. The CDR3 bases are TGTGCCAGCTCACAAGACAGTTACACTGAAGCTTTCTTT. The whole variable domain, filled in from reference TRBV18 and TRBJ1-1, reads NAGVMQNPRHLVRRRGQEARLRCSPMKGHSHVYWYRQLPEEGLKFMVYLQKENIIDESGMPKERFSAEFPKEGPSILRIQQVVRGDSAAYFCASSQDSYTEAFFGQGTRLTVV.

This clone showed up just once. The rearrangement joins TRBV9 to TRBJ2-3, with TRBD2 identical over 12 bases. The V gene end was trimmed by 2 bases and the J gene end by 2 bases; junction bases not matched to a gene: 3. Germline CDR1 reads SGDLS; CDR2 reads YYNGEE. The CDR3 sequence is 16 residues long. The CDR3 sequence: CASSVLAGGVTDTQYF. DNA for the CDR3: TGTGCCAGCAGCGTTCTAGCGGGGGGGGTCACAGATACGCAGTATTTT.

The V and J genes are TRBV6-4 and TRBJ2-1, with 12 bases fitting TRBD2. The germline V gene encodes CDR1 MRHNA and CDR2 SNTAGT. The ends lost 4 bases at V and 4 bases at J; junction bases unmatched: 2. The CDR3 is 15 residues long. The DNA of the CDR3 is TGTGCCAGCAGTGGGACTAGCGGGGATTACAATGAGCAGTTCTTC. Translated, it gives CASSGTSGDYNEQFF.

The CDR3 region has the DNA TGTGCCAGCAGCGATACAGGGGGTAATTCACCCCTCCACTTT. This codes for CASSDTGGNSPLHF. The chain recombines TRBV3-1 (or the pseudogene TRBV3-2) with TRBJ1-6, with 8 bases aligning to TRBD1. The V segment lost 5 bases and the J segment 6 bases; nucleotides outside the gene matches: 3. The CDR3 is 14 residues long. Germline CDR1 LGHDT, CDR2 YNNKEL (reference sequence).

V usage is TRBV9 and J usage is TRBJ1-3; 10 bases align to TRBD1. In germline, CDR1 is SGDLS, CDR2 YYNGEE. Germline trimming cut 3 bases from V and 3 bases from J; bases unmatched to any gene: 9. This CDR3 has 17 amino acids. In DNA form, the CDR3 reads TGTGCCAGCAGCGCCCGAGGGGACAGGGGAGGTGGAAACACCATATATTTT. It encodes CASSARGDRGGGNTIYF.

CDR3 in amino acids: CASSPPSGFGNQPQHF. The CDR3 nucleotides are TGTGCCAGCTCACCACCGTCGGGGTTTGGCAATCAGCCCCAGCATTTT. J is TRBJ1-5 and V is TRBV18; D is ambiguous. Germline assignment: CDR1 KGHSH and CDR2 LQKENI. The V gene lost 0 bases and the J gene lost 2 bases, with 11 bases spanning the gap. This CDR3 spans 16 amino acids.

CDR3 loop: CASSPPGAGTDTQYF. In DNA, the CDR3 is TGTGCCAGCTCACCACCGGGGGCCGGCACAGATACGCAGTATTTT. The V call is TRBV18, the J call TRBJ2-3; D is perhaps TRBD1 (6 bases). Germline values: CDR1 KGHSH, CDR2 LQKENI. V gave up 0 bases and J gave up 1 base, with 8 bases separating them. The CDR3 is made up of 15 amino acids.

Written as DNA, the CDR3 is TGTGCCAGCAGCTTAAGATCTTCAGTCTACAATGAGCAGTTCTTC. Translating it yields CASSLRSSVYNEQFF. The J gene is TRBJ2-1, the V gene TRBV7-2, with D unresolved. The CDR3 contains 15 residues. Germline V gene lookup returns CDR1 SGHTA and CDR2 FQGNSA. Trimming cost V 2 bases and J 3 bases, with 11 bases left between them. Drawing the rest from reference TRBV7-2 and TRBJ2-1, the complete variable domain is GAGVSQSPSNKVTEKGKDVELRCDPISGHTALYWYRQSLGQGLEFLIYFQGNSAPDKSGLPSDRFSAERTGGSVSTLTIQRTQQEDSAVYLCASSLRSSVYNEQFFGPGTRLTVL.